The next 24 T cell receptor beta chains were all read from a single sample in a study of graft-versus-host responses after intestinal transplantation. These receptors' targets are unknown. Assay: immunoSEQ multiplex PCR; the TCRdb copy retains only in-frame clones and omits some. The profile covers tens of thousands of clones, with more than 90% appearing a single time and around 0.33% taken by the ten largest. The source was unstimulated CD4+ T cells sorted from spleen or lymph node cells, collected before intestinal transplant. Source of these receptors: a human donor who received an intestinal transplant.

V gene TRBV9 combines with J gene TRBJ2-5; 12 bases are shared with TRBD2. The CDR3 spans 13 residues. In germline, CDR1 is SGDLS, CDR2 YYNGEE. Unmatched junction bases numbered 1, after V lost 3 bases and J lost 7 bases. The CDR3 DNA reads TGTGCCAGCAGCGCGGGACTAGCGGGGACCCAGTACTTC. Residues: CASSAGLAGTQYF. Using reference TRBV9 and TRBJ2-5 for the parts outside the CDR3, the full variable domain is DSGVTQTPKHLITATGQRVTLRCSPRSGDLSVYWYQQSLDQGLQFLIQYYNGEERAKGNILERFSAQQFPDLHSELNLSSLELGDSALYFCASSAGLAGTQYFGPGTRLLVL.

CDR3 loop: CASVDLTDTQYF. The CDR3 DNA reads TGTGCCAGCGTTGATCTAACAGATACGCAGTATTTT. This chain connects TRBV5-4 to TRBJ2-3; D call uncertain. The V gene's germline CDR1 is SGHNT and CDR2 YYREEE (reference sequence). Deletions cut 7 bases from V and 3 bases from J, with 9 bases between. The CDR3 has 12 amino acids.

V gene TRBV6-4 combines with J gene TRBJ2-2, with 10 bases that match TRBD2. After removal of 8 bases from V and 2 bases from J, the junction contained 2 bases not matched to a gene. The CDR3 has 14 residues. CDR1 MRHNA and CDR2 SNTAGT come from the germline V gene. This CDR3 reads CASQLAGNTGELFF. The CDR3 nucleotides are TGTGCCAGCCAACTAGCGGGAAACACCGGGGAGCTGTTTTTT.

The V gene is TRBV6-4, the J gene TRBJ1-5; D not resolved. This CDR3 region has 15 residues. CDR1 is MRHNA and CDR2 is SNTAGT in the germline V gene. V lost 0 bases to trimming and J lost 0 bases, with 6 bases between them. CDR3: CASSDSHGSNQPQHF. As DNA, the CDR3 is TGTGCCAGCAGTGACTCGCATGGTAGCAATCAGCCCCAGCATTTT.

This clone was counted a single time. This chain connects TRBV28 to TRBJ2-1, with TRBD2 as a possible D gene (5 bases). Germline loops: CDR1 MDHEN, CDR2 SYDVKM. The CDR3 spans 13 residues. Trimming took off 5 bases at V and 9 bases at J, with 14 bases between the two ends. CDR3 sequence (DNA): TGTGCCAGCAGTCTCACACCCCGGGGTGAGCAGTTCTTC. It is translated as CASSLTPRGEQFF.

The V call is TRBV6-5, the J call TRBJ1-3, with D hard to call. Per germline, CDR1 MNHEY and CDR2 SVGAGI. Deletions cut 8 bases from V and 7 bases from J, with 15 bases between. CDR3 length: 13 amino acids. CDR3 nucleotides: TGTGCCAGCGGACCTCGCGGCCGGAACACCATATATTTT. This encodes CASGPRGRNTIYF.

This sequence joins TRBV5-4 and TRBJ1-1; no firm D call. The CDR3 extends over 14 amino acids. With 4 bases removed from V and 1 base from J, the gap between germline ends came to 11 bases. Per the germline V gene, CDR1 is SGHNT and CDR2 is YYREEE (reference sequence). CDR3 sequence: CASSQPPPNTEAFF. CDR3 sequence (DNA): TGTGCCAGCAGCCAACCTCCCCCGAACACTGAAGCTTTCTTT.

CDR3 region: CASGSTGELFF. The CDR3 DNA follows: TGTGCCAGCGGGAGCACCGGGGAGCTGTTTTTT. The gene calls are TRBV7-3 and TRBJ2-2; D is perhaps TRBD2 (5 bases). The CDR3 spans 11 residues. Germline CDR1 reads SGHTA; CDR2 reads FQGTGA. The V end was cut by 8 bases, the J end by 4 bases, with 5 bases between.

This clone was counted once. Germline is not matched at one junction end, which may reflect a read error. The CDR3 region has the DNA TGTGCCGGCAGTTACAGGGACAGGGACGGCGAGCAGTACTTC. As protein: CAGSYRDRDGEQYF. The V call is TRBV6-6, the J call TRBJ2-7, with 9 positions matching TRBD1. The CDR3 loop spans 14 amino acids. Germline assignment: CDR1 MNHNY and CDR2 SVGAGI (reference sequence).

This chain connects TRBV25-1 to TRBJ2-4, with 8 bases matching TRBD2. In germline, CDR1 is MGHDK, CDR2 SYGVNS. V dropped 3 bases and J dropped 3; count of bases not matched to a gene: 4. The length of the CDR3 is 15 residues. The CDR3 region has the DNA TGTGCCAGCAGTGACCTAGCGGGCAGCAAAAACATTCAGTACTTC. It encodes CASSDLAGSKNIQYF.

This chain links TRBV19 with TRBJ2-1; TRBD2 matches at 12 bases. V lost 5 bases, J lost 4 bases, and 6 bases stayed unmatched. Germline V gene sequence: CDR1 LNHDA, CDR2 SQIVND (reference sequence). The CDR3 is 16 residues long. The CDR3: CASSVTSGGPYNEQFF. In nucleotides, the CDR3 is TGTGCCAGTAGTGTGACTAGCGGGGGTCCTTACAATGAGCAGTTCTTC.

The V call is TRBV5-8, the J call TRBJ2-6; D not resolved. CDR1 is SGHTS and CDR2 is YDEGEE in the germline V gene. The CDR3 covers 17 residues. Trimming removed 4 bases from V and 4 bases from J, with 18 bases in between. CDR3 sequence reads: CASSLSLGPQGANVLTF. In DNA, the CDR3 is TGTGCCAGCAGCCTCTCCCTCGGGCCCCAGGGGGCCAACGTCCTGACTTTC.

Only one count was recorded for this clone. V and J are TRBV5-1 and TRBJ1-5, with 8 positions matching TRBD1. With V trimmed by 3 bases and J by 0 bases, 2 bases remained unmatched. CDR1 SGHRS and CDR2 YFSETQ come from the germline V gene. The CDR3 covers 15 residues. The CDR3 loop is CASSSTGASNQPQHF. CDR3 coding DNA: TGCGCCAGCAGCTCGACAGGGGCTAGCAATCAGCCCCAGCATTTT.

The V gene is TRBV28, the J gene TRBJ1-5; D might be TRBD1 (5 bases). Per the germline V gene, CDR1 is MDHEN and CDR2 is SYDVKM. The CDR3 spans 15 residues. Deletions cut 4 bases from V and 1 base from J, with 11 bases between. For the CDR3, the DNA is TGTGCCAGCAGTTGGGGACTGAGCAGCAATCAGCCCCAGCATTTT. This gives the protein CASSWGLSSNQPQHF.

The chain carries TRBV6-1 and TRBJ1-4; D remains ambiguous. The germline V and J ends were trimmed by 6 bases and 8 bases, with 7 bases remaining between them. The germline gives CDR1 MNHNS, CDR2 SASEGT. The CDR3 contains 11 residues. DNA of the CDR3: TGTGCCAGCAGCCCTAGAGAAAAACTGTTTTTT. Residues: CASSPREKLFF.

The V gene is TRBV2, the J gene TRBJ1-5; 7 nucleotides match TRBD1. Germline trimming cut 5 bases from V and 3 bases from J; bases unmatched to any gene: 7. Germline V gene sequence: CDR1 SNHLY, CDR2 FYNNEI. CDR3 size: 15 residues. The CDR3 DNA is TGTGCCAGCAGTCCCGGGACAGCCTTCAATCAGCCCCAGCATTTT. The encoded protein is CASSPGTAFNQPQHF. The full variable domain, rest sourced from reference TRBV2 and TRBJ1-5, is EPEVTQTPSHQVTQMGQEVILRCVPISNHLYFYWYRQILGQKVEFLVSFYNNEISEKSEIFDDQFSVERPDGSNFTLKIRSTKLEDSAMYFCASSPGTAFNQPQHFGDGTRLSIL.

This chain links TRBV6-1 with TRBJ2-1; 12 bases map to TRBD2. CDR3 length equals 17 residues. Germline V gene lookup returns CDR1 MNHNS and CDR2 SASEGT. V was clipped by 4 bases and J by 7 bases; unmatched bases: 11. Here the CDR3 DNA reads TGTGCCAGCAGTGCCCGGACTAGCGGGAATACCCCTAATGAGCAGTTCTTC. The encoded protein is CASSARTSGNTPNEQFF.

This chain uses TRBV28 with TRBJ1-5; no firm D call. This CDR3 contains 13 residues. Trimming left V 3 bases short and J 4 bases short, with 7 bases between. Looked up from germline, CDR1 is MDHEN and CDR2 is SYDVKM. This CDR3 is CASSLSGNQPQHF. CDR3 sequence (DNA): TGTGCCAGCAGTTTGTCGGGGAATCAGCCCCAGCATTTT.

The chain has TRBV5-5 and TRBJ1-3; D is unresolved. V was clipped by 0 bases and J by 0 bases, with 10 bases between them. The germline V gene has CDR1 SGHKS and CDR2 YYEKEE (reference sequence). The CDR3 has 16 residues. DNA for the CDR3: TGTGCCAGCAGCTTGGCGGGTGTGAGCTCTGGAAACACCATATATTTT. It yields the protein CASSLAGVSSGNTIYF.

V gene TRBV15 combines with J gene TRBJ1-3, with a tentative D call TRBD1 (5 bases). Germline V CDR1 and CDR2: LNHNV, YYDKDF (reference sequence). The CDR3 covers 15 residues. Trimming cost V 0 bases and J 3 bases, with 9 bases left between them. This chain's CDR3 is CATSRDQGHGNTIYF. CDR3 bases: TGTGCCACCAGCAGAGATCAGGGCCATGGAAACACCATATATTTT.

This sequence joins TRBV28 and TRBJ2-7; weak D call: TRBD2 (5 bases). Trimming took off 6 bases at V and 3 bases at J, with 12 bases between the two ends. CDR3 length equals 13 residues. Germline CDR1 MDHEN, CDR2 SYDVKM. The CDR3 protein is CASRTGINYEQYF. CDR3 sequence (DNA): TGTGCCAGCAGAACCGGGATTAACTACGAGCAGTACTTC. The variable domain in full, completed from reference TRBV28 and TRBJ2-7, reads DVKVTQSSRYLVKRTGEKVFLECVQDMDHENMFWYRQDPGLGLRLIYFSYDVKMKEKGDIPEGYSVSREKKERFSLILESASTNQTSMYLCASRTGINYEQYFGPGTRLTVT.

This sequence joins TRBV5-8 and TRBJ1-5, with TRBD1 matching 10 bases. Germline assignment: CDR1 SGHTS and CDR2 YDEGEE. V lost 1 base and J lost 2; bases outside the gene matches: 6. The CDR3 sequence is 17 residues long. DNA for the CDR3: TGTGCCAGCAGCTTGTGGACAGGGGGATCGGGCAATCAGCCCCAGCATTTT. Protein: CASSLWTGGSGNQPQHF.

The gene calls are TRBV6-5 and TRBJ1-5; D uncertain. The V end was cut by 5 bases, the J end by 0 bases, with 8 bases between. This CDR3 has 14 amino acids. CDR1 is MNHEY and CDR2 is SVGAGI in the germline V gene. Here the CDR3 DNA reads TGTGCCAGCAGTGAAGTCAGTAGCAATCAGCCCCAGCATTTT. The encoded protein is CASSEVSSNQPQHF.

This rearrangement joins TRBV19 to TRBJ2-2; D might be TRBD2 (7 bases). This CDR3 region has 12 residues. V lost 11 bases and J lost 6, with 13 bases in between. Germline CDR1 LNHDA, CDR2 SQIVND (reference sequence). This chain's CDR3 is CAGEGVAGELFF. CDR3 DNA: TGTGCCGGGGAGGGGGTTGCCGGGGAGCTGTTTTTT.